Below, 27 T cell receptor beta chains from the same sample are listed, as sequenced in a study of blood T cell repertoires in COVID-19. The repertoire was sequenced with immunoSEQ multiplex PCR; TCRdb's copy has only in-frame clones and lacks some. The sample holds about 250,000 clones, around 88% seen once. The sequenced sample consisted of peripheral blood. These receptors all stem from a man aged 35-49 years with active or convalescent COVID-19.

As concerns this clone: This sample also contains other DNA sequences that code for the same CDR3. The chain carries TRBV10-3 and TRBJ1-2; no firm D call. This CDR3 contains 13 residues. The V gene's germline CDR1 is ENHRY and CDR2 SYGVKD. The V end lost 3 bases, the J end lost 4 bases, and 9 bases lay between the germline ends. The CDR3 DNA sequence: TGTGCCATCAGTGAAGCGGGGATCTATGGCTACACCTTC. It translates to CAISEAGIYGYTF.

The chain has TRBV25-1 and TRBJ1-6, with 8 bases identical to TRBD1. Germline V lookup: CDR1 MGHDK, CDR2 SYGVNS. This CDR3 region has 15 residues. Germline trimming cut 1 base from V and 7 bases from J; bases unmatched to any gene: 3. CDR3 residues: CASSESDRENSPLHF. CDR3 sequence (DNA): TGTGCCAGCAGTGAATCGGACAGGGAAAATTCACCCCTCCACTTT.

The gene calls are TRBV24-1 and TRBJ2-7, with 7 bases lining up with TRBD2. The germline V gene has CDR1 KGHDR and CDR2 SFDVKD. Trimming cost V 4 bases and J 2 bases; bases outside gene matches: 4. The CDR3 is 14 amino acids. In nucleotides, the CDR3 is TGTGCCACCAGTGACAGCGGGACTACCTACGAGCAGTACTTC. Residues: CATSDSGTTYEQYF.

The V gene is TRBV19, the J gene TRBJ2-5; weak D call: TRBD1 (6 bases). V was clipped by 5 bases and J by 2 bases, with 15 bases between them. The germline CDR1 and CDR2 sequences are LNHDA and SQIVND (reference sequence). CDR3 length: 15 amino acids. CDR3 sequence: CASSLKGGSQETQYF. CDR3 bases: TGTGCCAGTAGTTTGAAAGGGGGATCACAAGAGACCCAGTACTTC.

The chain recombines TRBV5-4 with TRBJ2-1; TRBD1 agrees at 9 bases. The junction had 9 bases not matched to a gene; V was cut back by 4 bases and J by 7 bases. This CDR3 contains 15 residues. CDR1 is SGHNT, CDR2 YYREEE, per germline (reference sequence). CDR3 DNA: TGTGCCAGCAGCCACCGGGACAGGGAGGTGAATGAGCAGTTCTTC. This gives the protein CASSHRDREVNEQFF.

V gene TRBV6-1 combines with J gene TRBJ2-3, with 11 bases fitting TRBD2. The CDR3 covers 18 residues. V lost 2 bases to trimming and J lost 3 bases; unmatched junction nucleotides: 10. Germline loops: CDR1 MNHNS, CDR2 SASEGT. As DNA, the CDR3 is TGTGCCAGCAGTGAAAGTCTTAGCGGGAGGGGCTCAACAGATACGCAGTATTTT. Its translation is CASSESLSGRGSTDTQYF.

The CDR3 bases are TGTGCCAGCAGTCTCCTCGCCGGAGGTTACGAGCAGTACTTC. Its protein is CASSLLAGGYEQYF. V gene TRBV6-6 combines with J gene TRBJ2-7; tentative D call: TRBD2 (5 bases). The CDR3 is 14 amino acids. V lost 5 bases to trimming and J lost 4 bases, with 15 bases between them. Germline assignment: CDR1 MNHNY and CDR2 SVGAGI (reference sequence).

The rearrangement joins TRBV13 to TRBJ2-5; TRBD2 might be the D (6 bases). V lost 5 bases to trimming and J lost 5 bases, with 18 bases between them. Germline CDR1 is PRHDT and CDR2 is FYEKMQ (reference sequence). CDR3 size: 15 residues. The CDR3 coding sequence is TGTGCCAGCAGCCCCCCCGACTGGGGGAGGGAGACCCAGTACTTC. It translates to CASSPPDWGRETQYF.

CDR3 DNA: TGTGCCAGCAGTTGGCTCCCGGGACAGGGGTTTAACTATGGCTACACCTTC. Its translation: CASSWLPGQGFNYGYTF. The rearrangement uses TRBV6-2 or TRBV6-3 and TRBJ1-2, with TRBD1 matching 10 bases. This CDR3 comprises 17 residues. Germline assignment: CDR1 MNHEY and CDR2 SVGEGT. V gave up 4 bases and J gave up 1 base; unmatched junction bases: 9.

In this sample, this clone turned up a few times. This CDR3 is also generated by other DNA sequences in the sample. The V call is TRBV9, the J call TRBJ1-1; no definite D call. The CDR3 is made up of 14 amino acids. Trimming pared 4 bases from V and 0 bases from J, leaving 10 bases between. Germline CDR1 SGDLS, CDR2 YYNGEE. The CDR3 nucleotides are TGTGCCAGCAGCCCACGGACTTTGAACACTGAAGCTTTCTTT. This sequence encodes CASSPRTLNTEAFF.

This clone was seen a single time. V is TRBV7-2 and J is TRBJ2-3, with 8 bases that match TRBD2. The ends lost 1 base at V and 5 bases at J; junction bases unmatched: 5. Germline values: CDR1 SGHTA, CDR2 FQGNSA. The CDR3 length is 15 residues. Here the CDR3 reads CASSLDRGGQDTQYF. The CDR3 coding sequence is TGTGCCAGCAGCTTAGACCGGGGGGGCCAAGATACGCAGTATTTT.

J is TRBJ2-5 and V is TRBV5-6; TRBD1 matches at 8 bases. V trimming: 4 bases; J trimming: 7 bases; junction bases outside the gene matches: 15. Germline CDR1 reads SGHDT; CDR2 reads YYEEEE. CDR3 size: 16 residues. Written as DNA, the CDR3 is TGTGCCAGCAGCCTGGACTGGGGGACAGGTCCGGGGACCCAGTACTTC. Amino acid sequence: CASSLDWGTGPGTQYF.

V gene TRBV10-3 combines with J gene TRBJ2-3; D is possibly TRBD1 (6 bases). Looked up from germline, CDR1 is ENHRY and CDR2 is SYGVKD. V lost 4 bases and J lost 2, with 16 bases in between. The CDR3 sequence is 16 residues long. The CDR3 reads CAISGNRESSTDTQYF. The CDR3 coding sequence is TGTGCCATCAGTGGGAACAGGGAATCCTCCACAGATACGCAGTATTTT.

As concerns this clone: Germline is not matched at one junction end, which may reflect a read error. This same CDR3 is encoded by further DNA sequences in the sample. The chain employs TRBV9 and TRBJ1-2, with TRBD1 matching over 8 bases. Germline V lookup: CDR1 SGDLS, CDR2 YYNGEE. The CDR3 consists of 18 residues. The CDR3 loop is CASSPGQGRLKGNYGYTF. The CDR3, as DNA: TGTGCCAGCAGTCCCGGACAGGGAAGATTAAAGGGGAACTATGGCTATACCTTC.

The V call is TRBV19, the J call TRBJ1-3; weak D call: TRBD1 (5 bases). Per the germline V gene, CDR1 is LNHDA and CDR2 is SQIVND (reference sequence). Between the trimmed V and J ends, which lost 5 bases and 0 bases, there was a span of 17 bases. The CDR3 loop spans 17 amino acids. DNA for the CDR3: TGTGCCAGTAGTGCCCAGGCCAGGGCGCTCTCTGGAAACACCATATATTTT. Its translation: CASSAQARALSGNTIYF.

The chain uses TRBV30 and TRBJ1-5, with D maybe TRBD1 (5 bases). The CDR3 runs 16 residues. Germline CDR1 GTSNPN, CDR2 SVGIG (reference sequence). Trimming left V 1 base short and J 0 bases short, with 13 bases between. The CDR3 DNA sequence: TGTGCCTGGAGTGAAGGACACACAAATAGCAATCAGCCCCAGCATTTT. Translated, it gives CAWSEGHTNSNQPQHF.

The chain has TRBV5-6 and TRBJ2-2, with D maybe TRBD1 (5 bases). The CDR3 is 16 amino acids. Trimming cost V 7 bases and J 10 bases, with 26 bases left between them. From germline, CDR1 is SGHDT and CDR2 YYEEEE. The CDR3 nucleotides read TGTGCCAGCTTCAAAAAGGGTTGGTACTCGACAGCGGAGCTGTTTTTT. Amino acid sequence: CASFKKGWYSTAELFF.

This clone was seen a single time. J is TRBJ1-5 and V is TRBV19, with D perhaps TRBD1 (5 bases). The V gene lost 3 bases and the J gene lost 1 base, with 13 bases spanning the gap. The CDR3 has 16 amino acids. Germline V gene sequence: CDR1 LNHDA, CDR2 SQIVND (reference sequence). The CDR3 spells CASSIPGDWSNQPQHF. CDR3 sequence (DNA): TGTGCCAGTAGTATCCCGGGGGACTGGAGCAATCAGCCCCAGCATTTT.

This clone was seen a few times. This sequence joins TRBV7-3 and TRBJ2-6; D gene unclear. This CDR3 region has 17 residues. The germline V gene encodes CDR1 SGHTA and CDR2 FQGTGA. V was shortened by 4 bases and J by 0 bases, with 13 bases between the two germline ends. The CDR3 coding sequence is TGTGCCAGCAGCTGGTCTGGCGGAAACTCTGGGGCCAACGTCCTGACTTTC. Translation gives CASSWSGGNSGANVLTF.

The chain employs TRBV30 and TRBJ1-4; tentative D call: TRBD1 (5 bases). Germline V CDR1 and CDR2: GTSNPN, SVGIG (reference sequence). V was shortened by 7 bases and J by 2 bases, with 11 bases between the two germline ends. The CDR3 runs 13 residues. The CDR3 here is CAYSGPTNEKLFF. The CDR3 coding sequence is TGTGCCTACTCAGGGCCTACTAATGAAAAACTGTTTTTT. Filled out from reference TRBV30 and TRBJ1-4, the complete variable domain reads SQTIHQWPATLVQPVGSPLSLECTVEGTSNPNLYWYRQAAGRGLQLLFYSVGIGQISSEVPQNLSASRPQDRQFILSSKKLLLSDSGFYLCAYSGPTNEKLFFGSGTQLSVL.

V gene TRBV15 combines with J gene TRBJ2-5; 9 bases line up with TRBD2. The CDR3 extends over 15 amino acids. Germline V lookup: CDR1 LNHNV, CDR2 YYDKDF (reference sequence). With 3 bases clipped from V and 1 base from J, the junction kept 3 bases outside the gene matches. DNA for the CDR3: TGTGCCACCAGCAGTCGTAGCGGGAGCCAAGAGACCCAGTACTTC. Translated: CATSSRSGSQETQYF.

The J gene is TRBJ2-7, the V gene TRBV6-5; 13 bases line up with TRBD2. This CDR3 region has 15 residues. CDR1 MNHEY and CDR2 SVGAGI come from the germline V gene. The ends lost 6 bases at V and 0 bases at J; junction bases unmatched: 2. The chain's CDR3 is CASSGTSGDSYEQYF. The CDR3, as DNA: TGTGCCAGCAGCGGGACTAGCGGGGACTCCTACGAGCAGTACTTC.

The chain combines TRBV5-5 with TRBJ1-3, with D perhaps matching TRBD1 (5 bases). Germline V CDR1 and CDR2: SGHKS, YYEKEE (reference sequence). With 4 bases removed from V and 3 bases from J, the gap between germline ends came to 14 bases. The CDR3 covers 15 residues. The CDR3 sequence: CASSVDTAVGNTIYF. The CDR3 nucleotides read TGTGCCAGCAGCGTGGACACTGCGGTTGGAAACACCATATATTTT.

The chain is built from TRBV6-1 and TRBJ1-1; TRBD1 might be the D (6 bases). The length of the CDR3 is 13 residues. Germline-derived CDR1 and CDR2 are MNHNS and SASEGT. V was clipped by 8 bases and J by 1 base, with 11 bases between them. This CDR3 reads CASWGQGNTEAFF. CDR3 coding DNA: TGTGCCAGCTGGGGACAAGGGAACACTGAAGCTTTCTTT.

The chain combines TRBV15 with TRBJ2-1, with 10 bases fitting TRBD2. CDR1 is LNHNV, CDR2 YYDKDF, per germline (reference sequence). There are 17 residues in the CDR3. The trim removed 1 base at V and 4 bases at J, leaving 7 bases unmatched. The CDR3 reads CATSRVGLAGAYNEQFF. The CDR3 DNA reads TGTGCCACCAGCAGAGTAGGGCTAGCGGGGGCTTACAATGAGCAGTTCTTC.

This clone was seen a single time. The CDR3 bases are TGTGCCAGAAGCACCCGACAGGGAAAAGGCATTCAGTACTTC. It encodes CARSTRQGKGIQYF. The rearrangement joins TRBV5-3 to TRBJ2-4, with TRBD1 identical over 7 bases. TRBV5-3 is an ORF; its function is uncertain. V dropped 4 bases and J dropped 9; count of bases not matched to a gene: 10. The CDR3 length is 14 residues.

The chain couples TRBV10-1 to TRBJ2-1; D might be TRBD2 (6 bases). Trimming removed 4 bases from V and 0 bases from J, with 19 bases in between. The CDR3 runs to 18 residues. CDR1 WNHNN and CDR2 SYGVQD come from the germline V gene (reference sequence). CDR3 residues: CASSASVTSGSSYNEQFF. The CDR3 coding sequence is TGCGCCAGCAGTGCTAGCGTCACATCCGGGAGCTCCTACAATGAGCAGTTCTTC.